The entry that follows covers one T cell receptor beta chain sequence. The target antigen is unknown. The data derive from a study of vaccination effects on CD4 cells after COVID-19. At the level of the study: Post-vaccine specimens arrived a median 72 days past the second dose.

With the ViraFEST assay, the study expanded antigen-specific CD4+ T cells using viral peptide pools, then sequenced them. Upon completion of under eleven days in culture, CD4+ T cells were isolated. Two-dose BNT162b2 or mRNA-1273 vaccination was given to participants. The authors exchanged half the medium for IL-2 medium on days 3 and 7. V was pared by 0 bases and J by 2 bases, with 12 bases between. CDR1 is MNHNY, CDR2 SVGAGI, per germline (reference sequence). This CDR3 is 16 amino acids long. TCRdb's table, derived via immunoSEQ multiplex PCR, lists solely in-frame clones and lacks some. Of some 15,000 clones detected, approximately 80% appear once; the ten largest clones hold approximately 17%.

This specimen consisted of CD4+ T cells from PBMCs cultured with HCoV-NL63 spike peptides, obtained after COVID-19 vaccination. V usage is TRBV6-6 and J usage is TRBJ2-3, with D hard to call. The receptor was isolated from a human donor who received a COVID-19 vaccine. This CDR3 reads CASSYSLQSSTDTQYF. For the CDR3, the DNA is TGTGCCAGCAGTTACTCGTTACAGAGCTCCACAGATACGCAGTATTTT.